The 7 T cell receptor beta chains in this list originate from one sample, sequenced in a study of CD8+CD57+ T cells in acquired aplastic anemia. The template used for profiling TCR beta VDJ and CDR3 was genomic DNA. From the reads, TCRdb called clonotypes with MiXCR, one entry per CDR3 protein. The repertoire holds roughly 190,000 distinct CDR3 sequences, approximately 50% seen once, with roughly 15% in the top ten. The sample was sorted CD4+, CD8+, or CD8+CD57+ T cells (not recorded which) from PBMCs. The source of these receptors is a human donor in good health, serving as a control.

This clonotype showed up just a few times. A much larger clonotype is one base distant, so this may be a read error. The rearrangement uses TRBV7-6 and TRBJ2-5; D unclear. The CDR3 extends over 13 amino acids. Between the trimmed V and J ends, which lost 4 bases and 0 bases, there was a span of 6 bases. The germline V gene has CDR1 SGHVS and CDR2 FNYEAQ. CDR3 sequence (DNA): TGTGCCAGCAGCTCACTGTACCAAGAGACCCAGTACTTC. Residues: CASSSLYQETQYF.

The J gene is TRBJ2-7, the V gene TRBV15; D uncertain. The V gene lost 4 bases and the J gene lost 0 bases, with 13 bases spanning the gap. The CDR3 covers 15 residues. The V gene's germline CDR1 is LNHNV and CDR2 YYDKDF (reference sequence). CDR3 bases: TGTGCCACCAGCAACCAAGGCTACAGCTCCTACGAGCAGTACTTC. Translation gives CATSNQGYSSYEQYF.

The rearrangement links TRBV2 to TRBJ1-3, with D unclear. The CDR3 contains 12 residues. V was pared by 7 bases and J by 1 base, with 5 bases between. Germline CDR1 SNHLY, CDR2 FYNNEI. The CDR3 reads CASTGSGNTIYF. The CDR3 region has the DNA TGTGCCAGCACCGGGTCTGGAAACACCATATATTTT. The full variable domain, rest sourced from reference TRBV2 and TRBJ1-3, is EPEVTQTPSHQVTQMGQEVILRCVPISNHLYFYWYRQILGQKVEFLVSFYNNEISEKSEIFDDQFSVERPDGSNFTLKIRSTKLEDSAMYFCASTGSGNTIYFGEGSWLTVV.

The genes are TRBV3-1 and TRBJ1-6, with unresolved D. This CDR3 is built from 15 residues. Trimming took 0 bases from V and 12 from J, leaving 15 bases between them. Germline V gives CDR1 LGHDT, CDR2 YNNKEL (reference sequence). CDR3 sequence: CASSQDSGYLLPLHF. CDR3 DNA: TGTGCCAGCAGCCAAGATTCCGGGTATCTGCTACCCCTCCACTTT.

This sequence joins TRBV19 and TRBJ2-5; the D is unclear. The V end lost 7 bases, the J end lost 0 bases, and 9 bases lay between the germline ends. CDR1 LNHDA and CDR2 SQIVND come from the germline V gene (reference sequence). The CDR3 runs to 13 residues. CDR3 sequence: CASTDLYQETQYF. CDR3 nucleotides: TGTGCCAGTACTGACCTGTACCAAGAGACCCAGTACTTC. The full variable domain, with the rest looked up from reference TRBV19 and TRBJ2-5, is DGGITQSPKYLFRKEGQNVTLSCEQNLNHDAMYWYRQDPGQGLRLIYYSQIVNDFQKGDIAEGYSVSREKKESFPLTVTSAQKNPTAFYLCASTDLYQETQYFGPGTRLLVL.

The J gene is TRBJ1-1, the V gene TRBV20-1; D ambiguous. This CDR3 has 13 residues. With 3 bases removed from V and 0 bases from J, the gap between germline ends came to 8 bases. From germline, CDR1 is DFQATT and CDR2 SNEGSKA (reference sequence). CDR3 bases: TGCAGTGCTAGTGAAGGGTTGAACACTGAAGCTTTCTTT. Its translation: CSASEGLNTEAFF.

The chain couples TRBV2 to TRBJ2-2; D might be TRBD2 (6 bases). V lost 2 bases and J 5 bases, leaving 15 bases between the germline ends. CDR3 length equals 16 residues. Germline CDR1 is SNHLY and CDR2 is FYNNEI. The CDR3 DNA sequence: TGTGCCAGCAGTGAAAAACTAGCAGACCTTACCGGGGAGCTGTTTTTT. As protein: CASSEKLADLTGELFF. The full variable domain, rest sourced from reference TRBV2 and TRBJ2-2, is EPEVTQTPSHQVTQMGQEVILRCVPISNHLYFYWYRQILGQKVEFLVSFYNNEISEKSEIFDDQFSVERPDGSNFTLKIRSTKLEDSAMYFCASSEKLADLTGELFFGEGSRLTVL.